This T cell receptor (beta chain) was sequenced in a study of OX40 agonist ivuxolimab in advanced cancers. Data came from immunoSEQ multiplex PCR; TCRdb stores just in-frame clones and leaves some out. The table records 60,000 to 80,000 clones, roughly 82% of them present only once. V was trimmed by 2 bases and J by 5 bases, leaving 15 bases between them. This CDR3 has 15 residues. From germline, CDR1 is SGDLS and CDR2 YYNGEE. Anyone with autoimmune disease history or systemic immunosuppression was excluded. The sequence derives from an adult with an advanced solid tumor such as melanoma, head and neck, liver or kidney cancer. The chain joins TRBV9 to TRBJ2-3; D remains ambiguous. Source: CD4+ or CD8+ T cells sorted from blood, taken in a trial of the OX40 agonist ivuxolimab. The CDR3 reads CASSVGLSAGDTQYF. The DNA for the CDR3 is TGTGCCAGCAGCGTGGGGTTGAGTGCAGGAGATACGCAGTATTTT.